This T cell receptor (beta chain) was observed in a study of PD-1 blockade in classical Hodgkin lymphoma. Broader study findings: What caused the repertoire differences, perhaps disease activity or prior therapy, remains undefined.

This clone was counted between two and nine times. Its matching antigen is unknown. Noted time point: cycle 4 day 1 (C4D1), after six to seven weeks of nivolumab. Relapses following autologous stem cell transplantation were seen in all patients, with brentuximab vedotin exposure varying. Per the germline V gene, CDR1 is SGHDN and CDR2 is FVKESK. CDR3 size: 13 residues. V lost 4 bases to trimming and J lost 11 bases; unmatched junction nucleotides: 9. TCRdb's table, derived via immunoSEQ multiplex PCR, lists solely in-frame clones and lacks some. The sample holds some 4,500 clones, about 64% seen once. The sequence was obtained from a human donor with classical Hodgkin lymphoma. The chain combines TRBV14 with TRBJ1-1; 8 bases agree with TRBD1. The sequencing used peripheral blood mononuclear cells (PBMCs), collected before the fourth cycle of nivolumab. CDR3 in DNA: TGTGCCAGCAGCCGTCGGACAGGGCTTGGGGCTTTCTTT. Amino acid sequence: CASSRRTGLGAFF.